The clone carrying this T cell receptor (beta chain) has a handful of counts. What it binds is not known. An end of the junction does not agree with germline; a read error may underlie this. The data derive from a study of T cells after yellow fever vaccination. The CDR3 totals 20 residues. CDR1 SGHTA and CDR2 FQGTGA come from the germline V gene. By 5'RACE template switching, TCR cDNA was produced, with a universal primer site and UMIs added in the process. TCRdb redid the calling of the 5' RACE reads with MiXCR, one entry per CDR3 protein. Of hundreds of thousands of distinct CDR3 sequences detected, 10% to 15% appear once; the ten largest clones hold approximately 15%. Study-wide findings and caveats: Post-booster reappearance was seen for most primary-vaccination clones (nearly 97% CD4, roughly 86% CD8). Abundant bulk-population clonotypes could contaminate the FACS-sorted repertoires. CD4 and CD8 compartments shared a small share of clonotypes.

The V gene is TRBV7-3, the J gene TRBJ2-3, with 13 bases aligning to TRBD2. Sample: PBMCs, taken on the day of the yellow fever booster vaccination. This TCR was sampled from a man in his thirties or forties who received the YFV17D yellow fever vaccine. The CDR3 is CANSLETGTSGMGGTDTQYF. The CDR3 DNA reads TGTGCCAACAGCTTGGAAACCGGGACTAGCGGGATGGGGGGCACAGATACGCAGTATTTT.